This TCR beta chain was recorded in a study of T cell clonotyping in hematopoietic cell transplantation. Notes on the study in general: Broader posttransplant TCR repertoire diversity was predicted by graft donor and pretransplant recipient Inverse Simpson Index values. After transplant, recipient diversity fell while pathologically expanded clonotypes grew through day 180.

In regard to this clone: The antigen is undetermined.

Germline values: CDR1 SGHNT, CDR2 YENEEA. The CDR3 extends over 15 amino acids. The ends lost 5 bases at V and 6 bases at J; junction bases unmatched: 7. Clones were sequenced by immunoSEQ multiplex PCR, and TCRdb holds only the in-frame ones, with some missing. This table has fewer than 40,000 clones, about 90% appearing once. The chain joins TRBV11-3 to TRBJ2-2; TRBD1 matches 9 bases. The material sequenced was peripheral blood mononuclear cells. This TCR was sampled from a woman aged 40 to 50 in good health. Some clones in this sample may be carry-over from other donors' samples. The CDR3 DNA reads TGTGCCAGCAGCCCAGGGACAGGGCAGGCCGGGGAGCTGTTTTTT. This gives the protein CASSPGTGQAGELFF.